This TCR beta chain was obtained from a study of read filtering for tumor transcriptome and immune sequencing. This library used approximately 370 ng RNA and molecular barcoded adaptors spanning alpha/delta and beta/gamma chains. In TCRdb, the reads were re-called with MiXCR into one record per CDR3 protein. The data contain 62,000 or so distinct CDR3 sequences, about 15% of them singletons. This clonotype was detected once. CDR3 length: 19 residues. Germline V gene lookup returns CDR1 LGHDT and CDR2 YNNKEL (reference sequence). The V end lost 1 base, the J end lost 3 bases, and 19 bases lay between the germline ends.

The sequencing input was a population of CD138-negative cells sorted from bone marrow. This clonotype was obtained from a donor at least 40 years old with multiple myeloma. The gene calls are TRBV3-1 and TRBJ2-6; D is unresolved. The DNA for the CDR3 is TGTGCCAGCAGCCAAGTCTTTCCGTGGGCCCCGTTTGGGGCCAACGTCCTGACTTTC. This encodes CASSQVFPWAPFGANVLTF.